The 5 T cell receptor beta chains below were found in one sample sequenced in a study of cytomegalovirus exposure and HLA in healthy donors. 13 Jbeta primers and 60 Vbeta primers were used for the PCR. TCRdb's table, derived via immunoSEQ multiplex PCR, lists solely in-frame clones and lacks some. The table lists roughly 100,000 clones, roughly 86% of them singletons. Source material: PBMCs. The receptor source for this set is a woman aged 18-29 years in good health and CMV-seropositive.

This clone was found many times. The rearrangement links TRBV5-1 to TRBJ2-2; 11 positions agree with TRBD2. The CDR3 covers 16 residues. Germline CDR1 and CDR2: SGHRS and YFSETQ. The V gene end was trimmed by 1 base and the J gene end by 5 bases; junction bases not matched to a gene: 4. DNA of the CDR3: TGCGCCAGCAGCTTGTCCGGGACTAGCGGTACCGGGGAGCTGTTTTTT. Residues: CASSLSGTSGTGELFF.

The chain has TRBV15 and TRBJ1-5; weak D call: TRBD1 (5 bases). Germline CDR1 LNHNV, CDR2 YYDKDF (reference sequence). The CDR3 runs 17 residues. Trimming removed 0 bases at V and 7 bases at J, with 19 bases between. CDR3 sequence: CATSRDWGEGWGQPQHF. The CDR3 nucleotides are TGTGCCACCAGCAGAGATTGGGGGGAAGGGTGGGGCCAGCCCCAGCATTTT.

The rearrangement links TRBV19 to TRBJ1-5; D is unclear. Trimming cost V 6 bases and J 4 bases, with 13 bases left between them. The CDR3 has 14 amino acids. Germline CDR1 LNHDA, CDR2 SQIVND (reference sequence). CDR3 in DNA: TGTGCCAGTAGCATCTTTCGGGGAAATCAGCCCCAGCATTTT. It yields the protein CASSIFRGNQPQHF.

The chain uses TRBV7-8 and TRBJ1-6, with D maybe TRBD1 (6 bases). This CDR3 region has 15 residues. Trimming left V 6 bases short and J 6 bases short, with 15 bases between. Germline CDR1 and CDR2: SGHVS and FQNEAQ. CDR3 sequence reads: CASSPGGGVNSPLHF. The CDR3 nucleotides are TGTGCCAGCAGTCCAGGAGGGGGGGTTAATTCACCCCTCCACTTT.

The chain combines TRBV7-9 with TRBJ1-2; D not resolved. V was pared by 5 bases and J by 7 bases, with 23 bases between. This CDR3 has 16 amino acids. Germline V gene sequence: CDR1 SEHNR, CDR2 FQNEAQ (reference sequence). CDR3 in amino acids: CASSDWEGEKTRGYTF. The CDR3 DNA sequence: TGTGCCAGCAGCGACTGGGAGGGAGAGAAGACTCGTGGCTACACCTTC. The full variable domain, in which reference TRBV7-9 and TRBJ1-2 provide the parts outside the CDR3, is DTGVSQNPRHKITKRGQNVTFRCDPISEHNRLYWYRQTLGQGPEFLTYFQNEAQLEKSRLLSDRFSAERPKGSFSTLEIQRTEQGDSAMYLCASSDWEGEKTRGYTFGSGTRLTVV.